This T cell receptor (beta chain) derives from a study of neurological immune-mediated disorders. Via MiXCR, TCRdb re-called the 5' RACE reads, giving one row per CDR3 protein. The repertoire holds tens of thousands of distinct CDR3 sequences, with about 3.3% as singletons. Time point given: longitudinal time-point 1 (baseline). Unsorted libraries were prepared from 2 million PBMCs held at -80 C. CDR3 length equals 16 residues. Germline CDR1 reads SGHTA; CDR2 reads FQGNSA. In the case of this clonotype: A much larger clonotype is one base distant, so this may be a read error.

Source material: PBMCs. This TCR came from a woman aged 55-69 years with multiple sclerosis. This chain joins TRBV7-2 and TRBJ2-1, with D perhaps matching TRBD1 or TRBD2 (6 bases each). DNA for the CDR3: TGTGTCAGCAGCTTAGCAGGAGGGGGCTCCTACAATGAGCAGTTCTTC. This gives the protein CVSSLAGGGSYNEQFF.